This T cell receptor (beta chain) was sequenced during a study of human T cells and chemical hapten exposure. Study results and limitations: Patch test score rose with PT1 expanded TCRs, significant at 8, 16, 32, not 4. In comparison with controls, expanded TCRs gave rise to a significantly larger number of large CDR3 similarity clusters.

Indicated time point: patch test 1, 2 weeks after DPC sensitization. Treatment given: therapeutic diphenylcyclopropenone sensitization with weekly scalp DPC. A remark on this clonotype: The antigen remains undetermined.

Germline assignment: CDR1 MDHEN and CDR2 SYDVKM. The CDR3 length is 13 residues. Trimming cost V 7 bases and J 0 bases, with 10 bases left between them. TCRdb re-analysed the RACE reads in MiXCR, keeping a single row per CDR3 protein. This table has 95,000 to 150,000 distinct CDR3 sequences, approximately 13% appearing once. The sample was whole blood, taken in connection with sensitization to the hapten diphenylcyclopropenone (DPC). V is TRBV28 and J is TRBJ2-7; D gene uncertain. This receptor was obtained from a man between 18 and 29 years old with alopecia areata. Some clones in this sample may be carry-over from other donors' samples. The CDR3 reads CASKPGYSYEQYF. The DNA for the CDR3 is TGTGCCAGCAAGCCGGGTTACTCCTACGAGCAGTACTTC.